The 5 T cell receptor beta chains reported below all come from one sample, sequenced in a study of radiotherapy plus CTLA-4 blockade in lung cancer. This table comes from immunoSEQ multiplex PCR, and its TCRdb copy is limited to in-frame clones, with some not included. The sample carries under 65,000 clones, about 85% recorded once. The source material was peripheral blood, sampled from a patient treated with radiotherapy plus ipilimumab. The receptor source for this set is a human donor with non-small cell lung cancer who had a complete response to radiotherapy plus ipilimumab.

V gene TRBV5-1 combines with J gene TRBJ2-5; 11 bases are shared with TRBD2. Germline values: CDR1 SGHRS, CDR2 YFSETQ. This CDR3 is built from 14 residues. V lost 1 base and J lost 4; bases outside the gene matches: 0. CDR3 nucleotide sequence: TGCGCCAGCAGCTTGACTAGCGGGAGAGAGACCCAGTACTTC. Its protein is CASSLTSGRETQYF.

CDR3 region: CAWIRGRDGYTF. In nucleotides, the CDR3 is TGTGCCTGGATTAGGGGGAGGGATGGCTACACCTTC. The chain links TRBV30 to TRBJ1-2; a possible D gene is TRBD1 (6 bases). The CDR3 sequence is 12 residues long. Germline V gene data show CDR1 as GTSNPN and CDR2 as SVGIG (reference sequence). The V and J ends lost 4 bases and 6 bases respectively, with 12 bases between them.

This chain connects TRBV7-2 to TRBJ1-5, with D maybe TRBD1 (5 bases). In germline, CDR1 is SGHTA, CDR2 FQGNSA. Trimming took off 5 bases at V and 0 bases at J, with 14 bases between the two ends. The CDR3 covers 16 residues. CDR3 sequence: CASSPGGGYSNQPQHF. In DNA form, the CDR3 reads TGTGCCAGCAGCCCGGGGGGGGGTTATAGCAATCAGCCCCAGCATTTT.

The J gene is TRBJ1-2, the V gene TRBV30; 8 bases are shared with TRBD1. Losses at the gene ends were 3 bases for V and 6 bases for J; bases not matched to a gene: 6. The length of the CDR3 is 13 residues. The V gene's germline CDR1 is GTSNPN and CDR2 SVGIG (reference sequence). CDR3 protein: CAWSRTGRNGYTF. CDR3 DNA: TGTGCCTGGAGCCGGACAGGGCGGAATGGCTACACCTTC.

The J gene is TRBJ1-2, the V gene TRBV30; the D is unclear. This CDR3 is 13 amino acids long. V gave up 0 bases and J gave up 0 bases, with 5 bases separating them. CDR1 and CDR2 from the germline V gene are GTSNPN and SVGIG (reference sequence). CDR3 residues: CAWSVVANYGYTF. The CDR3, as DNA: TGTGCCTGGAGTGTAGTAGCTAACTATGGCTACACCTTC.